This T cell receptor beta chain comes out of a study of regulatory T cells in long-lasting Graves disease. The CDR3 runs to 13 residues. Germline-derived CDR1 and CDR2 are SEHNR and FQNEAQ (reference sequence). V was cut by 9 bases and J by 1 base, with 12 bases left in between. Time point here: persistent/refractory GD, antithyroid drugs over 5 years with positive TRAb. Construction of the TCR library relied on RNA isolated from PBMCs. With iRepertoire HTBI primers and Arm-PCR of CDR3 regions, TCR beta libraries were built. In the original workflow: Samples collectively showed 60 to 75 TRBV and approximately 15 TRBJ segments. TCRdb used MiXCR to reprocess the multiplex PCR reads, holding one entry per CDR3 protein. TCRdb assigned the V and J calls; the authors' analysis was not used. The sample holds some 340,000 distinct CDR3 sequences, roughly 24% seen once.

Sample: peripheral blood mononuclear cells (PBMCs), taken when the disease was refractory, from a patient treated with antithyroid drugs. V and J are TRBV7-9 and TRBJ2-5; perhaps TRBD2 as D (7 bases). The TCR was taken from a woman between 40 and 50 years old with Graves disease. This CDR3 is CASRGAIQETQYF. The CDR3 region has the DNA TGTGCCAGTCGGGGGGCGATCCAAGAGACCCAGTACTTC.